The rows below give T cell receptor beta chains drawn from one sample of a study of blood T cell repertoires in COVID-19. Sequenced by immunoSEQ multiplex PCR; TCRdb stores in-frame clones only, minus some. Of some 150,000 clones in the sample, 80% to 90% are singletons; the top ten hold under 3.5%. Input material: peripheral blood. The receptors stem from a woman aged 55-69 years with active COVID-19. Both conserved end residues are part of each CDR3. A D gene is named only where the DNA matches it firmly. Size is stated for part of the rows, as once, few or many counts, or as a class when the clone is expanded.

clone size: .; CDR3 length: 15; D gene: .; J gene: TRBJ1-3; V gene: TRBV4-3; CDR3 protein: CASSQEGNRGNTIYF; CDR3 DNA: TGCGCCAGCAGCCAAGAGGGGAACAGGGGAAACACCATATATTTT
clone size: .; CDR3 length: 14; D gene: .; J gene: TRBJ2-7; V gene: TRBV3-1/TRBV3-2; CDR3 protein: CASSIRASLVEQYF; CDR3 DNA: TGTGCCAGCAGCATCCGTGCTAGTTTGGTCGAGCAGTACTTC
clone size: .; CDR3 length: 13; D gene: .; J gene: TRBJ2-7; V gene: TRBV28; CDR3 protein: CATVLQGSYEQYF; CDR3 DNA: TGTGCCACCGTACTGCAGGGGTCCTACGAGCAGTACTTC
clone size: .; CDR3 length: 15; D gene: .; J gene: TRBJ1-6; V gene: TRBV19; CDR3 protein: CASSANPGNNSPLHF; CDR3 DNA: TGTGCCAGTAGTGCGAATCCGGGAAATAATTCACCCCTCCACTTT
clone size: .; CDR3 length: 16; D gene: TRBD1; J gene: TRBJ2-3; V gene: TRBV6-5; CDR3 protein: CASSYSSGTATDTQYF; CDR3 DNA: TGTGCCAGCAGTTACTCGTCCGGGACAGCTACAGATACGCAGTATTTT
clone size: .; CDR3 length: 12; D gene: TRBD2; J gene: TRBJ2-7; V gene: TRBV9; CDR3 protein: CASNSGGYEQYF; CDR3 DNA: TGTGCCAGCAATAGCGGGGGATACGAGCAGTACTTC
clone size: .; CDR3 length: 18; D gene: .; J gene: TRBJ2-1; V gene: TRBV28; CDR3 protein: CASSSPWGSPSSYNEQFF; CDR3 DNA: TGTGCCAGCAGTTCACCGTGGGGCTCTCCAAGCTCCTACAATGAGCAGTTCTTC
clone size: .; CDR3 length: 13; D gene: .; J gene: TRBJ2-1; V gene: TRBV30; CDR3 protein: CAWSGERPGWQFF; CDR3 DNA: TGTGCCTGGAGTGGGGAGAGGCCAGGTTGGCAGTTCTTC
clone size: few; CDR3 length: 13; D gene: TRBD1; J gene: TRBJ1-6; V gene: TRBV7-9; CDR3 protein: CASSDRAGSPLHF; CDR3 DNA: TGTGCCAGTTCTGACAGGGCGGGCTCACCCCTCCACTTT
clone size: .; CDR3 length: 14; D gene: TRBD2; J gene: TRBJ2-1; V gene: TRBV19; CDR3 protein: CASSILAGASEQFF; CDR3 DNA: TGTGCCAGTAGTATCCTAGCGGGAGCTAGTGAGCAGTTCTTC
clone size: .; CDR3 length: 15; D gene: .; J gene: TRBJ1-3; V gene: TRBV9; CDR3 protein: CASSVNSGSGNTIYF; CDR3 DNA: TGTGCCAGCAGCGTAAACTCGGGCTCTGGAAACACCATATATTTT
clone size: .; CDR3 length: 16; D gene: .; J gene: TRBJ2-2; V gene: TRBV3-1/TRBV3-2; CDR3 protein: CASSQDLPLSGGELFF; CDR3 DNA: TGTGCCAGCAGCCAAGATTTACCCTTGAGTGGCGGGGAGCTGTTTTTT
clone size: .; CDR3 length: 11; D gene: .; J gene: TRBJ2-7; V gene: TRBV6-2/TRBV6-3; CDR3 protein: CASSAGYEQYF; CDR3 DNA: TGTGCCAGCAGCGCAGGGTACGAGCAGTACTTC
clone size: .; CDR3 length: 17; D gene: .; J gene: TRBJ1-5; V gene: TRBV21-1; CDR3 protein: CASSLRDRANSNQPQHF; CDR3 DNA: TGTGCCAGCAGCCTCCGGGACAGAGCAAATAGCAATCAGCCCCAGCATTTT
clone size: .; CDR3 length: 13; D gene: .; J gene: TRBJ1-1; V gene: TRBV6-5; CDR3 protein: CASSRRANTEAFF; CDR3 DNA: TGTGCCAGCAGTAGGAGGGCGAACACTGAAGCTTTCTTT
clone size: .; CDR3 length: 12; D gene: .; J gene: TRBJ2-2; V gene: TRBV28; CDR3 protein: CASKFGAGELFF; CDR3 DNA: TGTGCCAGCAAATTCGGTGCCGGGGAGCTGTTTTTT
clone size: .; CDR3 length: 13; D gene: .; J gene: TRBJ2-7; V gene: TRBV7-2; CDR3 protein: CASSLGRSYEQYF; CDR3 DNA: TGTGCCAGCAGCTTAGGTAGATCCTACGAGCAGTACTTC
clone size: .; CDR3 length: 15; D gene: TRBD1; J gene: TRBJ1-3; V gene: TRBV5-8; CDR3 protein: CASSFPTGTGNTIYF; CDR3 DNA: TGTGCCAGCAGCTTCCCGACAGGGACTGGAAACACCATATATTTT
clone size: .; CDR3 length: 16; D gene: TRBD2; J gene: TRBJ2-5; V gene: TRBV4-3; CDR3 protein: CASSQGLTSGGGTQYF; CDR3 DNA: TGCGCCAGCAGCCAAGGTCTGACTAGCGGTGGGGGGACCCAGTACTTC
clone size: .; CDR3 length: 15; D gene: .; J gene: TRBJ1-2; V gene: TRBV7-2; CDR3 protein: CASSPKTGVGSGYTF; CDR3 DNA: TGTGCCAGCAGCCCAAAGACCGGGGTTGGGTCCGGCTACACCTTC
clone size: .; CDR3 length: 15; D gene: .; J gene: TRBJ2-7; V gene: TRBV6-5; CDR3 protein: CASSYASGLDSEQYF; CDR3 DNA: TGTGCCAGCAGTTACGCCTCGGGACTCGACTCGGAGCAGTACTTC
clone size: .; CDR3 length: 16; D gene: TRBD2; J gene: TRBJ2-1; V gene: TRBV10-3; CDR3 protein: CAISESSGSSYNEQFF; CDR3 DNA: TGTGCCATCAGTGAGTCGAGCGGGAGCTCCTACAATGAGCAGTTCTTC
clone size: .; CDR3 length: 15; D gene: TRBD2; J gene: TRBJ2-5; V gene: TRBV2; CDR3 protein: CASSGLAGVGETQYF; CDR3 DNA: TGTGCCAGCAGTGGACTAGCGGGAGTCGGAGAGACCCAGTACTTC
clone size: .; CDR3 length: 12; D gene: TRBD1; J gene: TRBJ1-4; V gene: TRBV25-1; CDR3 protein: CASSGQGALLFF; CDR3 DNA: TGTGCCAGCAGTGGCCAGGGGGCCCTCCTGTTTTTT
clone size: .; CDR3 length: 16; D gene: TRBD2; J gene: TRBJ2-7; V gene: TRBV5-4; CDR3 protein: CASSLASGRVTYEQYF; CDR3 DNA: TGTGCCAGCAGCTTGGCGTCCGGGAGGGTAACCTACGAGCAGTACTTC